The present T cell receptor beta chain was sequenced within a study of long-term antiretroviral therapy in people with HIV. Runs used v3.0 of the immunoSEQ assay and were done at survey level. 40,000-50,000 T-cell genomes per sample were the sequencing target. Some clones are missing from TCRdb's copy, which holds only in-frame ones; the method was immunoSEQ multiplex PCR. The sample includes about 30,000 clones, about 94% of them seen just once. This sequence originates from a middle-aged woman with HIV. Source: unsorted PBMCs, taken around 6.3 years after starting antiretroviral therapy.

CDR3 nucleotides: TGTGCCAGTAGTAGAGGGGGGGGGCAAGAGACCCAGTACTTC. Translating gives CASSRGGGQETQYF. The chain recombines TRBV19 with TRBJ2-5, with D tentatively TRBD2 (7 bases). The length of the CDR3 is 14 residues. Trimming removed 4 bases from V and 2 bases from J, with 11 bases in between. Germline CDR1 is LNHDA and CDR2 is SQIVND (reference sequence).